Included here is one T cell receptor beta chain sequence, with context. These data come from a study of blood T cell repertoires in COVID-19. Whole-study context: Samples taken during acute and convalescent COVID-19 were collected in the United States, Italy and Spain. PBMCs, B-cell-depleted T cells, or T cells were the source of the cDNA or gDNA that made up the material.

The CDR3 sequence is 14 residues long. V shed 4 bases, J shed 4 bases, and the junction held 4 bases outside the gene matches. CDR1 MDHEN and CDR2 SYDVKM come from the germline V gene. Patients of the Seattle cohort, enrolled during active infection, were followed longitudinally. As handled by the study authors: Amplification of reference gene primers provided the estimated nucleated cell counts. Some clones are missing from TCRdb's copy, which holds only in-frame ones; the method was immunoSEQ multiplex PCR. That table gives V, J and clone size, and the DNA gave D and trimming. In the table there are 310,000 or so clones, about nine tenths of which are singletons.

The rearrangement links TRBV28 to TRBJ1-3; 7 positions match TRBD1. Sequencing was performed on peripheral blood. This receptor was identified in a woman aged 25 to 39 with COVID-19, enrolled during active disease. The CDR3 reads CASSYEGAGNTIYF. The DNA of the CDR3 is TGTGCCAGCAGTTACGAGGGGGCCGGAAACACCATATATTTT. Looking up the rest from reference TRBV28 and TRBJ1-3 gives the full variable domain: DVKVTQSSRYLVKRTGEKVFLECVQDMDHENMFWYRQDPGLGLRLIYFSYDVKMKEKGDIPEGYSVSREKKERFSLILESASTNQTSMYLCASSYEGAGNTIYFGEGSWLTVV.